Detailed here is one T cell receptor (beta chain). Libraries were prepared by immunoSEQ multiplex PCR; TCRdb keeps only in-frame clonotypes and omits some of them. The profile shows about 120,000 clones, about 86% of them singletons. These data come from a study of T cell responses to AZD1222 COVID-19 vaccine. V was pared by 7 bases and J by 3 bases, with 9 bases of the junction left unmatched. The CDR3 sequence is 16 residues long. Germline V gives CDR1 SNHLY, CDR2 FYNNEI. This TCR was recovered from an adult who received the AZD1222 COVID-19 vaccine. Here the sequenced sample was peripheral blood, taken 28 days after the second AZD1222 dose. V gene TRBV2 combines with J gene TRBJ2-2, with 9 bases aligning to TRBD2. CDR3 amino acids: CASKVSGSVDTGELFF. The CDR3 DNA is TGTGCCAGCAAGGTTAGCGGGAGCGTCGACACCGGGGAGCTGTTTTTT.